What follows are 13 T cell receptor beta chains derived from one specimen sequenced in a study of blood T cell repertoires in COVID-19. Data came from immunoSEQ multiplex PCR; TCRdb stores just in-frame clones and leaves some out. The sample has 74,000 or so clones, approximately 92% seen once. The sample taken for sequencing was peripheral blood. Receptors originate from a man in his fifties or sixties with active COVID-19.

The genes are TRBV27 and TRBJ2-3; the D gene is possibly TRBD1 (6 bases). Trimming took off 5 bases at V and 2 bases at J, with 14 bases between the two ends. The CDR3 has 15 residues. CDR1 and CDR2 (germline): MNHEY, SMNVEV (reference sequence). DNA of the CDR3: TGTGCCAGCAGTATTCGGACAGCTTACACAGATACGCAGTATTTT. Protein product: CASSIRTAYTDTQYF.

V gene TRBV29-1 combines with J gene TRBJ2-7; 8 nucleotides line up with TRBD1. J was trimmed by 6 bases and V by 6 bases; bases with no gene match: 4. This CDR3 is built from 11 residues. Germline V gives CDR1 SQVTM, CDR2 ANQGSEA. The CDR3 spells CSVLQGVEQYF. CDR3 DNA sequence: TGCAGCGTCCTACAGGGGGTCGAGCAGTACTTC.

The sample holds one count of this clone. The chain links TRBV7-2 to TRBJ1-2; the match to TRBD1 covers 9 bases. Trimming took 3 bases from V and 6 from J; bases not matched to a gene: 5. Germline CDR1 is SGHTA and CDR2 is FQGNSA. The CDR3 is 14 residues long. CDR3: CASSFGQGMNGYTF. CDR3 bases: TGTGCCAGCAGCTTTGGACAGGGGATGAATGGCTACACCTTC.

V usage is TRBV7-9 and J usage is TRBJ2-4; perhaps TRBD2 as D (6 bases). The V gene's germline CDR1 is SEHNR and CDR2 FQNEAQ (reference sequence). The CDR3 length is 13 residues. The V end lost 1 base, the J end lost 15 bases, and 16 bases lay between the germline ends. CDR3 region: CASSLGGTVLGYF. The DNA for the CDR3 is TGTGCCAGCAGCTTAGGCGGGACGGTGCTCGGGTACTTC.

This CDR3 reads CAIGDRAEQYF. CDR3 nucleotides: TGTGCCATCGGAGACAGGGCGGAGCAGTATTTT. This chain joins TRBV10-3 and TRBJ2-3; 7 bases agree with TRBD1. V shed 8 bases and J 11 bases; nucleotides not matched to a gene: 7. Germline V gene sequence: CDR1 ENHRY, CDR2 SYGVKD. The CDR3 covers 11 residues.

The CDR3 loop is CASSGPGDGYTF. The CDR3 coding sequence is TGTGCCAGCAGCGGACCAGGGGATGGCTACACCTTC. The J gene is TRBJ1-2, the V gene TRBV9, with D perhaps TRBD1 (6 bases). Trimming shortened V by 3 bases and J by 6 bases, and 9 bases separated the two germline ends. CDR3 size: 12 residues. Germline assignment: CDR1 SGDLS and CDR2 YYNGEE.

This clone was seen a single time. The chain is built from TRBV27 and TRBJ1-6, with TRBD1 matching over 7 bases. Germline values: CDR1 MNHEY, CDR2 SMNVEV (reference sequence). The CDR3 loop spans 14 amino acids. V lost 2 bases, J lost 7 bases, and 2 bases stayed unmatched. CDR3 DNA sequence: TGTGCCAGCAGTTTAAGACAGGGAAATTCACCCCTCCACTTT. This translates into CASSLRQGNSPLHF.

This clone was observed many times. This CDR3 is also generated by other DNA sequences in the sample. This chain joins TRBV5-1 and TRBJ2-7; tentatively, D is TRBD2 (5 bases). CDR3 length: 14 residues. Germline CDR1 is SGHRS and CDR2 is YFSETQ. V was shortened by 0 bases and J by 1 base, with 8 bases between the two germline ends. The CDR3 DNA reads TGCGCCAGCAGCTTGGTCGGCGGGTCCTACGAGCAGTACTTC. Encoded protein: CASSLVGGSYEQYF.

V is TRBV5-1 and J is TRBJ2-5, with 7 bases identical to TRBD1. CDR3 length: 13 amino acids. Germline values: CDR1 SGHRS, CDR2 YFSETQ. V was clipped by 3 bases and J by 7 bases; unmatched bases: 6. CDR3 protein: CASSSDRVATQYF. CDR3 nucleotide sequence: TGCGCCAGCAGCTCCGACAGGGTGGCGACCCAGTACTTC.

The chain employs TRBV10-3 and TRBJ1-1; 7 positions match TRBD1. The CDR3 spans 14 residues. Losses at the gene ends were 11 bases for V and 0 bases for J; bases not matched to a gene: 9. CDR1 is ENHRY and CDR2 is SYGVKD in the germline V gene. DNA of the CDR3: TGTGCCGCCAGGGACAGATTTCTGAACACTGAAGCTTTCTTT. It specifies CAARDRFLNTEAFF.

This clone showed up just once. V and J are TRBV11-3 and TRBJ1-2; 8 nucleotides align to TRBD1. Trimming cost V 7 bases and J 6 bases; bases outside gene matches: 7. Germline loops: CDR1 SGHNT, CDR2 YENEEA. The length of the CDR3 is 13 residues. The CDR3 region is CASTLDREDGYTF. CDR3 sequence (DNA): TGTGCCAGCACTCTGGACAGGGAGGATGGCTACACCTTC.

V gene TRBV7-9 combines with J gene TRBJ1-1; 7 bases align to TRBD1. V was pared by 4 bases and J by 0 bases, with 2 bases of the junction left unmatched. The CDR3 length is 14 residues. Germline assignment: CDR1 SEHNR and CDR2 FQNEAQ (reference sequence). The CDR3 spells CASSSTGVNTEAFF. CDR3 nucleotide sequence: TGTGCCAGCAGCTCAACAGGGGTGAACACTGAAGCTTTCTTT. The entire variable domain, with the rest obtained from reference TRBV7-9 and TRBJ1-1, is as follows: DTGVSQNPRHKITKRGQNVTFRCDPISEHNRLYWYRQTLGQGPEFLTYFQNEAQLEKSRLLSDRFSAERPKGSFSTLEIQRTEQGDSAMYLCASSSTGVNTEAFFGQGTRLTVV.

The chain uses TRBV7-3 and TRBJ1-2; D call uncertain. Between the trimmed V and J ends, which lost 6 bases and 1 base, there was a span of 15 bases. The V gene's germline CDR1 is SGHTA and CDR2 FQGTGA. The CDR3 is 15 residues long. For the CDR3, the DNA is TGTGCCAGCAGTCCTGTCGGCGGAAGTAACTATGGCTACACCTTC. Protein sequence: CASSPVGGSNYGYTF.